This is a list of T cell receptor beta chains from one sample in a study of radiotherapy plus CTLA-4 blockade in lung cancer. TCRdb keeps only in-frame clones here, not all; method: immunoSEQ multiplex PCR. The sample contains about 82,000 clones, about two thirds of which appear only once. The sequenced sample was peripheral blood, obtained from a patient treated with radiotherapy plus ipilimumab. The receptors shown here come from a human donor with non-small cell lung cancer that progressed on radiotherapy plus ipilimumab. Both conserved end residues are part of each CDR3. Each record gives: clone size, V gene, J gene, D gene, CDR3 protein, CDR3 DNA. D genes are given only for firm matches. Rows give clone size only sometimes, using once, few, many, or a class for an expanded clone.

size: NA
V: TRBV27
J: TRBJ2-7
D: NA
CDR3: CASRTTASSYEQYF
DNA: TGTGCCAGCAGGACGACAGCGAGCTCCTACGAGCAGTACTTC

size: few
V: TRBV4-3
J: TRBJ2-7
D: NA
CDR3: CASSQELPYEQYF
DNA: TGCGCCAGCAGCCAGGAGCTCCCCTACGAGCAGTACTTC

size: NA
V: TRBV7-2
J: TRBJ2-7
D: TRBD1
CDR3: CASNFPTGGNEQYF
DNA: TGTGCCAGCAACTTTCCTACAGGGGGCAACGAGCAGTACTTC

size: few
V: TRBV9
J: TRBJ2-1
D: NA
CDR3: CASSGTGGYEQFF
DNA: TGTGCCAGCAGCGGGACGGGGGGCTATGAGCAGTTCTTC

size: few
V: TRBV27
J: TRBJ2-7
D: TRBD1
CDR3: CASRQGIPYEQYF
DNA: TGTGCCAGCAGACAGGGGATTCCCTACGAGCAGTACTTC

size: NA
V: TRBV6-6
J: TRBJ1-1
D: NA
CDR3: CASSYRGNTEAFF
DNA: TGTGCCAGCAGTTACCGGGGGAACACTGAAGCTTTCTTT

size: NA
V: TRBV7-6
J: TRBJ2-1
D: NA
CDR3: CASSSRDGVSYNEQFF
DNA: TGTGCCAGCAGCTCCCGGGACGGAGTCTCCTACAATGAGCAGTTCTTC

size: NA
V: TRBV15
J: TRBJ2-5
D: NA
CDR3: CATSRGGYKETQYF
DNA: TGTGCCACCAGCAGAGGTGGCTACAAAGAGACCCAGTACTTC

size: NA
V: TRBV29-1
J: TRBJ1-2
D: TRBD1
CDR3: CSAGTGSYYGYTF
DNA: TGCAGCGCCGGGACAGGCTCCTACTATGGCTACACCTTC

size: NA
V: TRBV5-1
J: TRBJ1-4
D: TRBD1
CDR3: CASSLAAGGNEKLFF
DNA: TGCGCCAGCAGCTTGGCGGCAGGGGGTAATGAAAAACTGTTTTTT

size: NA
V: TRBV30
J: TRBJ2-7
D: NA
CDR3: CAWSGFSGSYEQYF
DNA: TGTGCCTGGAGTGGTTTTTCAGGCTCCTACGAGCAGTACTTC

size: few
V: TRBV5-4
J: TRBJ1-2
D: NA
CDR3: CASSQGQGGLYGYTF
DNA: TGTGCCAGCAGCCAAGGTCAGGGAGGCCTCTATGGCTACACCTTC

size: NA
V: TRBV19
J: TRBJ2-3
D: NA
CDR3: CASSLRGGPDTQYF
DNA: TGTGCCAGTAGTCTCAGGGGAGGCCCAGATACGCAGTATTTT

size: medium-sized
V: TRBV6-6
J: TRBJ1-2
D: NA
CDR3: CASSRRIGSANYGYTF
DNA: TGTGCCAGCAGTCGCCGGATAGGGAGCGCTAACTATGGCTACACCTTC

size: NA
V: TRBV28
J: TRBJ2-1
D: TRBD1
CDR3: CASSGWTGGYNEQFF
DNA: TGTGCCAGCAGTGGTTGGACAGGGGGATACAATGAGCAGTTCTTC

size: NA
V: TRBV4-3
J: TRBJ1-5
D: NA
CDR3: CASSQDKNQPQHF
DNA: TGCGCCAGCAGCCAAGATAAAAATCAGCCCCAGCATTTT

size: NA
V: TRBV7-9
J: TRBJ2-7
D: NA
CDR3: CASSLAAGWDEQYF
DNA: TGTGCCAGCAGCTTGGCGGCTGGGTGGGACGAGCAGTACTTC

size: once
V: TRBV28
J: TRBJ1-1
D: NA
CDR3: CASSLSQSGLGAFF
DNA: TGTGCCAGCAGTTTAAGCCAATCGGGGCTAGGGGCCTTCTTT

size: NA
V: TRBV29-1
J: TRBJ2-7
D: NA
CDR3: CSVVPGGHEQYF
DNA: TGCAGCGTTGTTCCCGGGGGCCACGAGCAGTACTTC

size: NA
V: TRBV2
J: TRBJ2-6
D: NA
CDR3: CASNPISGANVLTF
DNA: TGTGCCAGCAATCCAATATCTGGGGCCAACGTCCTGACTTTC

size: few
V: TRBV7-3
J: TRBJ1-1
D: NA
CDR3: CASSAQGNTEAFF
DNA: TGTGCCAGCAGCGCACAGGGGAACACTGAAGCTTTCTTT

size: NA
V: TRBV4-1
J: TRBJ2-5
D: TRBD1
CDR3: CASSRDRGETQYF
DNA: TGCGCCAGCAGCCGGGACAGGGGAGAGACCCAGTACTTC

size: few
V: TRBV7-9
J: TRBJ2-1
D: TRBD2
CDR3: CASSSLAGGPLSYNEQFF
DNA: TGTGCCAGCAGCTCCTTAGCGGGAGGGCCTCTTTCCTACAATGAGCAGTTCTTC

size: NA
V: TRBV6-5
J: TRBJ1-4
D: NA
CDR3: CASSYSGGAGEKLFF
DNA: TGTGCCAGCAGTTACTCGGGGGGAGCTGGTGAAAAACTGTTTTTT

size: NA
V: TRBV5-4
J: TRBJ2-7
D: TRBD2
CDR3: CASSSGLAGGAYEQYF
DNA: TGTGCCAGCAGCTCTGGACTAGCGGGGGGGGCCTACGAGCAGTACTTC

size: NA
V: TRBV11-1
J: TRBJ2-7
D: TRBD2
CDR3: CASSLRVPAGDSYEQYF
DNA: TGTGCCAGCAGCTTAAGGGTGCCAGCGGGAGACTCCTACGAGCAGTACTTC